A single sample gave rise to the 10 T cell receptor beta chains below, sequenced in a study of cytomegalovirus exposure and HLA in healthy donors. PCR used 60 Vbeta primers and 13 Jbeta primers. Generated by immunoSEQ multiplex PCR, the TCRdb table keeps only in-frame clones and is missing some. The data show approximately 150,000 clones, over 60% seen once. Sample: PBMCs. These receptors were collected from a male donor in good health and CMV-seronegative.

This clone has more than one count but fewer than ten. The rearrangement links TRBV5-1 to TRBJ1-3, with D unclear. Germline V gives CDR1 SGHRS, CDR2 YFSETQ. The CDR3 is 15 residues long. Trimming stripped 1 base from V and 0 bases from J, with 8 bases between. The CDR3 sequence: CASSLTGDSGNTIYF. As DNA, the CDR3 is TGCGCCAGCAGCTTGACCGGGGACTCTGGAAACACCATATATTTT.

This clone was counted a few times. The rearrangement joins TRBV14 to TRBJ1-1; D gene ambiguous. Per the germline V gene, CDR1 is SGHDN and CDR2 is FVKESK. The CDR3 has 14 amino acids. V shed 2 bases and J shed 3 bases, with 10 bases lying between them. The CDR3 loop reads CASSQISGYTEAFF. Here the CDR3 DNA reads TGTGCCAGCAGCCAAATTTCGGGTTACACTGAAGCTTTCTTT. Combining the CDR3 with reference TRBV14 and TRBJ1-1 gives the whole variable domain EAGVTQFPSHSVIEKGQTVTLRCDPISGHDNLYWYRRVMGKEIKFLLHFVKESKQDESGMPNNRFLAERTGGTYSTLKVQPAELEDSGVYFCASSQISGYTEAFFGQGTRLTVV.

The chain uses TRBV5-4 and TRBJ1-3; 9 nucleotides align to TRBD1. CDR3 length: 14 residues. V shed 3 bases and J 7 bases; nucleotides not matched to a gene: 5. The germline V gene has CDR1 SGHNT and CDR2 YYREEE (reference sequence). The CDR3 DNA follows: TGTGCCAGCAGCTCCGGACAGGGGCGCAACACCATATATTTT. Translating it yields CASSSGQGRNTIYF. Full variable domain (remainder filled in from reference TRBV5-4 and TRBJ1-3): ETGVTQSPTHLIKTRGQQVTLRCSSQSGHNTVSWYQQALGQGPQFIFQYYREEENGRGNFPPRFSGLQFPNYSSELNVNALELDDSALYLCASSSGQGRNTIYFGEGSWLTVV.

The chain is built from TRBV5-6 and TRBJ2-1, with 10 bases identical to TRBD2. Germline CDR1 reads SGHDT; CDR2 reads YYEEEE. This CDR3 region has 16 residues. J lost 5 bases, V lost 2 bases, and 7 bases had no gene match. The CDR3 DNA sequence: TGTGCCAGCAGCTTTCTTTCAAGCGGGAGGGACAATGAGCAGTTCTTC. Translated: CASSFLSSGRDNEQFF.

V is TRBV30 and J is TRBJ1-1; 11 nucleotides match TRBD1. Losses at the gene ends were 1 base for V and 5 bases for J; bases not matched to a gene: 9. CDR3 length: 16 residues. CDR1 is GTSNPN, CDR2 SVGIG, per germline (reference sequence). The CDR3 is CAWSAPRDRGWTEAFF. As DNA, the CDR3 is TGTGCCTGGAGTGCCCCAAGGGACAGGGGGTGGACTGAAGCTTTCTTT. The full variable domain, with the rest looked up from reference TRBV30 and TRBJ1-1, is SQTIHQWPATLVQPVGSPLSLECTVEGTSNPNLYWYRQAAGRGLQLLFYSVGIGQISSEVPQNLSASRPQDRQFILSSKKLLLSDSGFYLCAWSAPRDRGWTEAFFGQGTRLTVV.

As DNA, the CDR3 is TGTGCCAGCAGCCTTCGGACAGGTTGGTCAGATACGCAGTATTTT. As protein: CASSLRTGWSDTQYF. The chain employs TRBV5-4 and TRBJ2-3, with 7 bases identical to TRBD1. Germline CDR1 is SGHNT and CDR2 is YYREEE (reference sequence). The CDR3 has 15 amino acids. J gave up 4 bases and V 4 bases, and 9 bases lay outside the gene matches.

The chain couples TRBV11-2 to TRBJ1-4, with a weak D call TRBD1 (5 bases). The CDR3 contains 15 residues. V was clipped by 4 bases and J by 0 bases, with 9 bases between them. Germline assignment: CDR1 SGHAT and CDR2 FQNNGV. The CDR3 loop is CASSSPTATNEKLFF. The CDR3 nucleotides read TGTGCCAGCAGCTCCCCGACAGCAACTAATGAAAAACTGTTTTTT.

The chain combines TRBV12-5 with TRBJ1-6; possible D gene TRBD1, 5 bases. V was cut by 0 bases and J by 7 bases, with 19 bases left in between. The length of the CDR3 is 18 residues. Germline V CDR1 and CDR2: LGHNT, FRNRAP. As DNA, the CDR3 is TGTGCTAGTGGTTTGGTTCAGAGGGACTACGCGTGGAATTCACCCCTCCACTTT. This codes for CASGLVQRDYAWNSPLHF.

The chain is built from TRBV6-5 and TRBJ1-2; 8 nucleotides align to TRBD1. The ends lost 1 base at V and 8 bases at J; junction bases unmatched: 9. CDR1 MNHEY and CDR2 SVGAGI come from the germline V gene. The CDR3 extends over 15 amino acids. The CDR3 region has the DNA TGTGCCAGCAGTTACTACCCGACAGGGGAAGGCGGCTACACCTTC. Translating it yields CASSYYPTGEGGYTF.

The V and J genes are TRBV6-1 and TRBJ1-1; perhaps TRBD1 as D (6 bases). The germline CDR1 and CDR2 sequences are MNHNS and SASEGT. This CDR3 contains 15 residues. V was cut by 6 bases and J by 4 bases, with 18 bases left in between. CDR3 DNA sequence: TGTGCCAGCAGCCCCCCCGACAGGACCTTCACTGAAGCTTTCTTT. Translation gives CASSPPDRTFTEAFF.